The present T cell receptor (beta chain) was sequenced within a study of blood T cells in healthy people across ages. V lost 0 bases, J lost 2 bases, and 8 bases lay in between. Germline V gene sequence: CDR1 SQVTM, CDR2 ANQGSEA. CDR3 length equals 14 residues. This clonotype was found a few times. Alongside a J-beta primer mix, a sample-barcoded 5' primer served in a second PCR lasting about 7 to 11 cycles. MiXCR was run by TCRdb on the 5' RACE reads, yielding one entry per CDR3 protein. This sample has roughly 1.5 million distinct CDR3 sequences, with about 45% found just once. Material: blood. This clonotype was sampled from a woman aged 18-30 years in good health. The chain joins TRBV29-1 to TRBJ2-1; maybe TRBD1 (6 bases). This chain's CDR3 is CSVEDTGTYNEQFF. The CDR3 bases are TGCAGCGTTGAAGATACAGGGACCTACAATGAGCAGTTCTTC.